The present entry profiles one T cell receptor (beta chain) with its context. The antigen it recognizes is unknown. There are no base qualities to consult, and no much larger clone falls within one base. These data are taken from a study of blood T cell repertoires in COVID-19 (dated by TCRdb to between 2020 and 2021). About the full investigation: Samples covering the acute and convalescent phases of COVID-19 were provided by collaborators in the United States, Italy and Spain. Nearly every sample came with metadata listing a de-identified subject ID, COVID-19 status, age in years and sex. Where available, HLA class I and class II types were taken from metadata supplied by the sample provider and were not determined by assay-based typing. A freely available public database, intended as a resource for researchers studying the immune response to SARS-CoV-2, is where the repertoires were released. Samples came from the ongoing ImmuneRACE study (first 160 participants) plus 1,254 subjects from 6 global collaborators. The material from the prospective study consisted of cDNA or gDNA derived from T cells, B-cell-depleted T cells, or PBMCs. The dataset comprised deeply sampled blood TCRbeta repertoires from subjects exposed to, actively infected with, or recovered from COVID-19. The investigation overall reported the following: The amount of clinical and demographic metadata varied by source and participant and was provided uncurated.

The immunoSEQ Assay, a bias-controlled multiplex PCR, was used to amplify TCRbeta CDR3 regions from genomic DNA. Processing in the source paper ran as follows. Within the assay, amplification of reference gene primers was used to estimate how many nucleated cells each sample contained. To quantify the absolute abundance of each unique TCRbeta CDR3 rearrangement, sequence reads were collapsed and filtered. Productive Simpson clonality was computed per sample as the square root of Simpson's diversity index over productive rearrangements. The clones in this table, taken by TCRdb from immuneACCESS, are in-frame only. Not every clone is retained; where verified, under half of the shortfall comes from an unresolved V gene, and the cause of the rest is unknown. V and J calls and clone size are copied from that table; D and trimming were computed from the DNA. In this sample the table shows roughly 100,000 clones, about nine tenths of which occur a single time. Of the sample, around 1.9% is held by the ten largest clones.

The V and J ends are trimmed by 3 bases and 6 bases, leaving 12 bases between them. Its CDR3 holds 13 amino acids, cysteine through phenylalanine. The entry retains the CDR3 DNA only, 39 bases that are in frame from base 1. The CDR1 and CDR2 encoded by the germline V gene (reference sequence) are SGHNT and YYREEE. One collaborating source in Seattle enrolled patients during active infection and followed them longitudinally through the course of disease. Collaborating institutions collected whole blood in K2EDTA tubes following their own protocols. For TCRbeta analysis, collaborators shipped samples as frozen whole blood, isolated PBMCs, or DNA extracted from either of those sample types.

The sample comprised peripheral blood. This clonotype was obtained from a woman between 50 and 59 years old with COVID-19, enrolled during active disease. The V and J genes are TRBV5-4 and TRBJ1-2; TRBD1 is perhaps the D gene, given 6 matching bases. The CDR3 reads as follows: CASSYDRKNGYTF. The DNA sequence is TGTGCCAGCAGCTACGACAGGAAGAATGGCTACACCTTC.